This T cell receptor (beta chain) appears in the sequencing data of a study of chemoradiotherapy in HPV16-positive cancers. The CDR3 extends over 14 amino acids. V gave up 3 bases and J gave up 11 bases, with 19 bases separating them. In germline, CDR1 is SGHTA, CDR2 FQGTGA. Using immunoSEQ multiplex PCR, the repertoire was profiled, and TCRdb retains in-frame clones only, with some absent. This table has approximately 12,000 clones, 63% appearing once. This clone was picked up a small number of times. This chain uses TRBV7-3 with TRBJ1-1; D unclear. The sequence derives from a human donor with HPV-associated anogenital cancer. This material was acquired from a patient who underwent chemoradiotherapy. CDR3 loop: CASSFTPLRTGAFF. The DNA of the CDR3 is TGTGCCAGCAGCTTTACACCCCTCAGGACGGGGGCTTTCTTT.